Listed below are T cell receptor beta chains from one sample, sequenced in a study. TCRdb re-called the 5' RACE reads through MiXCR, storing one row per CDR3 protein. The sample holds tens of thousands of distinct CDR3 sequences, approximately 17% seen once. Material for sequencing was naive CD4+ T cells sorted from a lymph node. The receptors here all came from a female donor with breast cancer. The CDR3 runs from the conserved cysteine through the conserved F or W. Fields, in order: D gene, clone size, J gene, V gene, CDR3 protein, CDR3 DNA. A D gene is named only where the DNA matches it firmly. Expanded clones are given a class, and other clones once, few, many or no size at all.

d_gene: NA
abundance: few
j_gene: TRBJ2-3
v_gene: TRBV5-1
CDR3aa: CASSLEGSPSDTQYF
CDR3nt: TGCGCCAGCAGCTTGGAAGGAAGCCCATCGGATACGCAGTATTTT

d_gene: TRBD2
abundance: many
j_gene: TRBJ2-3
v_gene: TRBV20-1
CDR3aa: CTPVSGIRLDTQYF
CDR3nt: TGCACTCCCGTTAGCGGGATTCGTTTGGATACGCAGTATTTT

d_gene: TRBD2
abundance: few
j_gene: TRBJ2-1
v_gene: TRBV20-1
CDR3aa: CSESSGGDEQFF
CDR3nt: TGCAGTGAATCAAGCGGGGGGGATGAGCAGTTCTTC

d_gene: NA
abundance: many
j_gene: TRBJ2-3
v_gene: TRBV20-1
CDR3aa: CSARSPNTDTQYF
CDR3nt: TGCAGTGCTAGATCCCCAAACACAGATACGCAGTATTTT

d_gene: NA
abundance: NA
j_gene: TRBJ2-7
v_gene: TRBV5-1
CDR3aa: CAGSLRLDVYEQYF
CDR3nt: TGCGCCGGCAGCTTACGATTAGACGTCTACGAGCAGTACTTC

d_gene: NA
abundance: NA
j_gene: TRBJ2-2
v_gene: TRBV5-1
CDR3aa: CASSLGRTNTGELFF
CDR3nt: TGCGCCAGCAGCTTGGGACGGACGAACACCGGGGAGCTGTTTTTT

d_gene: NA
abundance: few
j_gene: TRBJ2-1
v_gene: TRBV5-1
CDR3aa: CASSSTGAYNEQFF
CDR3nt: TGCGCCAGCAGCTCGACGGGGGCTTACAATGAGCAGTTCTTC

d_gene: TRBD1
abundance: NA
j_gene: TRBJ1-3
v_gene: TRBV14
CDR3aa: CASSRDRGNTIYF
CDR3nt: TGTGCCAGCAGCCGGGACAGGGGAAACACCATATATTTT

d_gene: NA
abundance: NA
j_gene: TRBJ1-2
v_gene: TRBV20-1
CDR3aa: CSARALGRDKNYGYTF
CDR3nt: TGCAGTGCTAGAGCTCTCGGCAGGGATAAGAACTATGGCTACACCTTC

d_gene: NA
abundance: many
j_gene: TRBJ2-7
v_gene: TRBV6-5
CDR3aa: CASSYGGTTGPPREQYF
CDR3nt: TGTGCCAGCAGTTACGGAGGGACGACGGGGCCCCCTCGCGAGCAGTACTTC

d_gene: NA
abundance: NA
j_gene: TRBJ1-1
v_gene: TRBV7-2
CDR3aa: CASSLAGGGTEAFF
CDR3nt: TGTGCCAGCAGCTTAGCGGGAGGGGGGACTGAAGCTTTCTTT